A single T cell receptor beta chain is shown here with its context. Its target is not known. Sorted-subset replicate PCR reactions were performed with around 200 ng DNA, corresponding to roughly 27,000 T cell genomes. Libraries were prepared by immunoSEQ multiplex PCR; TCRdb keeps only in-frame clonotypes and omits some of them. The sample lists nearly 1 million clones, approximately 80% occurring once. The data are from a study of shared clonotypes between healthy human individuals. HIV-negative, healthy adults without recent acute infections or vaccinations were the donors. Study-wide results and limits: The small donor group covered limited genetic and exposure diversity. The expectation was that sequencing depth would affect clonotype sharing among donors.

The sample comprised memory CD4+ T cells sorted from blood. Noted subset: CD45RA-negative fraction. The clonotype comes from a man younger than 35 in good health.

CDR3 amino acids: CASSEMVEGTQYF. The CDR3 DNA sequence: TGTGCCAGCAGCGAGATGGTTGAGGGTACGCAGTATTTT. This chain uses TRBV9 with TRBJ2-3, with a possible D match to TRBD2 (5 bases). Between the trimmed V and J ends, which lost 3 bases and 8 bases, there was a span of 13 bases. Germline values: CDR1 SGDLS, CDR2 YYNGEE. The CDR3 consists of 13 residues.